This is a list of T cell receptor beta chains from one sample in a study of cytomegalovirus exposure and HLA in healthy donors. Data came from immunoSEQ multiplex PCR; TCRdb stores just in-frame clones and leaves some out. The table lists roughly 150,000 clones, approximately 80% of them singletons, with about 13% in the top ten. The specimen sequenced was PBMCs. All receptors derive from a man aged 35-49 years in good health and CMV-seropositive. The CDR3 runs from the conserved cysteine through the conserved F or W. Fields, in order: J gene, clone size, V gene, CDR3 length, D gene, CDR3 DNA, CDR3 protein. The D gene is left open where the match is weak. Not every row has a clone size; where given, it reads once, few, many or a size class.

>TRBJ2-1|few|TRBV4-2|16|.
TGTGCCAGCAGCCAAGCTAGCCTCAGCTCCTACAATGAGCAGTTCTTC
CASSQASLSSYNEQFF
>TRBJ2-7|.|TRBV6-1|14|.
TGTGCCAGCAGTCTAGTAGCGGTCCTCTACGAGCAGTACTTC
CASSLVAVLYEQYF
>TRBJ2-7|.|TRBV21-1|15|.
TGTGCCAGCAGCAAAGGTATCAGGGACTCCTACGAGCAGTACTTC
CASSKGIRDSYEQYF
>TRBJ1-3|.|TRBV4-1|14|.
TGCGCCAGCAGCCAAGTACTGGCTGGAAACACCATATATTTT
CASSQVLAGNTIYF
>TRBJ1-5|.|TRBV19|15|.
TGTGCCAGTAGTTTAGCGGCAGGGCCCAATCAGCCCCAGCATTTT
CASSLAAGPNQPQHF
>TRBJ1-2|.|TRBV19|14|TRBD1
TGTGCCAGTAGTACAATGGGGACAGTTACTACTGGCACCTTC
CASSTMGTVTTGTF
>TRBJ2-5|once|TRBV5-1|14|.
TGCGCCAGCAGCTCTGCTGGGGGGAAAGAGACCCAGTACTTC
CASSSAGGKETQYF
>TRBJ2-2|.|TRBV18|13|TRBD2
TGTGCCAGCTCAGTGGGACTAGCCGGGGAGCTGTTTTTT
CASSVGLAGELFF
>TRBJ1-1|.|TRBV5-1|13|.
TGCGCCAGCAGCTTCGGACAGAACACTGAAGCTTTCTTT
CASSFGQNTEAFF
>TRBJ2-5|once|TRBV27|14|.
TGTGCCAGCAGTTTAAGAGGGGGTGGGGAGACCCAGTACTTC
CASSLRGGGETQYF
>TRBJ2-3|.|TRBV18|13|.
TGTGCCAGCTCACCACGTTCTCTGGATACGCAGTATTTT
CASSPRSLDTQYF
>TRBJ2-6|.|TRBV6-4|14|.
TGTGCCAGCAGGAGACTCCCTGGGGCCAACGTCCTGACTTTC
CASRRLPGANVLTF
>TRBJ2-2|.|TRBV10-3|15|.
TGTGCCATCAGTGAGTCGGGGAGAAACACCGGGGAGCTGTTTTTT
CAISESGRNTGELFF
>TRBJ2-7|.|TRBV28|15|TRBD2
TGTGCCAGCAGTTCACTAGCGGGCCTTTCCTACGAGCAGTACTTC
CASSSLAGLSYEQYF
>TRBJ2-7|.|TRBV4-2|14|TRBD1
TGTGCCAGCAGTCCGGACAGGCGCCTCGGCGAGCAGTACTTC
CASSPDRRLGEQYF
>TRBJ2-6|.|TRBV5-6|15|.
TGTGCCAGCAGCTTTCTAACGGCTGGGGCCAACGTCCTGACTTTC
CASSFLTAGANVLTF
>TRBJ2-7|.|TRBV7-9|11|.
TGTTCCAGCAGCGCGGTCTACGAGCAGTACTTC
CSSSAVYEQYF
>TRBJ2-5|.|TRBV5-1|13|.
TGCGCCAGCAGCGCGGGGCCCCAAGAGACCCAGTACTTC
CASSAGPQETQYF
>TRBJ1-1|once|TRBV5-1|16|TRBD1
TGCGCCAGCAGCTTGGTTGGACAGGGGTCGAACACTGAAGCTTTCTTT
CASSLVGQGSNTEAFF
>TRBJ2-2|.|TRBV11-1|13|TRBD2
TGTGCCAGCAGCCTAGGGACTAGCGGGGAGCTGTTTTTT
CASSLGTSGELFF
>TRBJ2-1|.|TRBV5-4|16|TRBD2
TGTGCCAGCAGCTTGGCCGGAAGCGGGAGGGGTAATGAGCAGTTCTTC
CASSLAGSGRGNEQFF
>TRBJ1-5|few|TRBV11-2|15|TRBD1
TGTGCCAGCAGCGAATCCGACAGGGGGGACCAGCCCCAGCATTTT
CASSESDRGDQPQHF
>TRBJ1-4|.|TRBV5-1|16|.
TGCGCCAGCAGCACTACAGGAATCGTGACTAATGAAAAACTGTTTTTT
CASSTTGIVTNEKLFF
>TRBJ2-5|.|TRBV10-3|16|TRBD2
TGTGCCATCAGTGAGTCGGGACTAGCGGGAGAAGAGACCCAGTACTTC
CAISESGLAGEETQYF
>TRBJ1-1|few|TRBV2|13|.
TGTGCCAGCTCCAGTATGGCGGGCACTGAAGCTTTCTTT
CASSSMAGTEAFF
>TRBJ1-1|once|TRBV2|15|TRBD1
TGTGCCAGCAGACCCGACAGGGGCCGGGGCACTGAAGCTTTCTTT
CASRPDRGRGTEAFF
>TRBJ1-1|.|TRBV28|12|.
TGTGCCAGCAGTTTACGCCAGAGGGGGGCTTTCTTT
CASSLRQRGAFF
>TRBJ2-1|.|TRBV7-9|16|.
TGTTCCAGCAGCTTAGGAACTAGCATCGATGGGAATGAGCAGTTCTTC
CSSSLGTSIDGNEQFF
>TRBJ1-1|.|TRBV5-1|15|TRBD1
TGCGCCAGCAGCTTGGCAAGGGGACAGGACACTGAAGCTTTCTTT
CASSLARGQDTEAFF
>TRBJ2-3|few|TRBV5-4|17|TRBD2
TGTGCCAGCAGCCCCCCGGGAGCGGGAGTTAGCACAGATACGCAGTATTTT
CASSPPGAGVSTDTQYF
>TRBJ1-1|.|TRBV6-4|13|.
TGTGCCAGCAGTGAACGGGGGAACACTGAAGCTTTCTTT
CASSERGNTEAFF
>TRBJ2-5|.|TRBV6-1|15|TRBD1
TGTGCCAGCAAACTAGGGGGACAGGGCCCTGGGGAGCAGTACTTC
CASKLGGQGPGEQYF
>TRBJ2-5|few|TRBV4-3|16|TRBD2
TGCGCCAGCAGCCGGGAACCGGGACTAGCGGGAGAGACCCAGTACTTC
CASSREPGLAGETQYF
>TRBJ1-2|few|TRBV9|14|TRBD1
TGTGCCAGCAGCCCGGGACAGTCTTACTATGGCTACACCTTC
CASSPGQSYYGYTF
>TRBJ1-1|.|TRBV11-1|13|.
TGTGCCAGCAGCTCAGGGTTGAACACTGAAGCTTTCTTT
CASSSGLNTEAFF
>TRBJ1-1|.|TRBV27|16|TRBD1
TGTGCCAGCAGGGGGCAAGCGGGACAGGTCGAGAAACCAGCTTTCTTT
CASRGQAGQVEKPAFF
>TRBJ1-1|.|TRBV7-9|14|TRBD1
TGTGCCAGCAGCTGGGGACAGACGAACACTGAAGCTTTCTTT
CASSWGQTNTEAFF
>TRBJ2-5|.|TRBV28|13|.
TGTGCCAGCAGTTTACGGGGTGGGGAGACCCAGTACTTC
CASSLRGGETQYF
>TRBJ2-5|few|TRBV7-2|15|.
TGTGCCAGCAGAAAGACAGCCATCGTGAAAGAGACCCAGTACTTC
CASRKTAIVKETQYF
>TRBJ2-5|.|TRBV5-4|13|.
TGTGCCAGCAGCTTGCCCGACAGCTACGAACAGTACTTC
CASSLPDSYEQYF
>TRBJ2-2|.|TRBV29-1|13|.
TGCAGCGGGCTAAGCGGTGTCACCGGGGAGCTGTTTTTT
CSGLSGVTGELFF
>TRBJ1-1|.|TRBV28|16|TRBD1
TGTGCCAGCAGTCCAAATTGGGGAGGGACAGGGTATGAAGCTTTCTTT
CASSPNWGGTGYEAFF
>TRBJ2-1|.|TRBV5-1|15|TRBD2
TGCGCCAGCAGCGTACTAGCGGGAGCCCAACGGGAGCAGTTCTTC
CASSVLAGAQREQFF
>TRBJ2-3|.|TRBV19|14|.
TGTGCCAGTAGTATAGGGGCAGGGAGGGATACGCAGTATTTT
CASSIGAGRDTQYF
>TRBJ2-5|.|TRBV18|13|TRBD1
TGTGCCAGCTCACCGACAGGGGGAGAGACCCAGTACTTC
CASSPTGGETQYF
>TRBJ2-1|.|TRBV5-8|15|TRBD2
TGTGCCAGCAGCTTGTGGGCGGGAGGAGGCAATGAGCAGTTCTTC
CASSLWAGGGNEQFF
>TRBJ2-5|few|TRBV4-1|13|.
TGCGCCAGCAGCCAATGGAGGCAAGAGACCCAGTACTTC
CASSQWRQETQYF
>TRBJ2-5|.|TRBV7-7|16|TRBD2
TGTGCCAGCAGCCTACTAGCGGGAGGGCCTCAAGAGACCCAGTACTTC
CASSLLAGGPQETQYF
>TRBJ2-5|few|TRBV29-1|14|TRBD1
TGCAGCGTTGAAGATCGGGGACAGGGAATGACCCAGTACTTC
CSVEDRGQGMTQYF
>TRBJ1-1|once|TRBV7-3|15|.
TGTGCCAGCAGCTTAGCCCACCCGGGTTGGACTGAAGCTTTCTTT
CASSLAHPGWTEAFF
>TRBJ2-1|once|TRBV7-9|14|TRBD2
TGTGCCAGCAGCTTAACTAGCGACGACAATGAGCAGTTCTTC
CASSLTSDDNEQFF
>TRBJ2-7|.|TRBV6-1|18|TRBD1
TGTGCCAGCAGTGAATGGCGGGGGACAGGGTCGAGCTCCTACGAGCAGTACTTC
CASSEWRGTGSSSYEQYF
>TRBJ2-1|.|TRBV7-2|15|TRBD2
TGTGCCAGCAGCTTAACTAGCGGGATGAACAATGAGCAGTTCTTC
CASSLTSGMNNEQFF
>TRBJ1-1|.|TRBV19|14|.
TGTGCCAGTAGTGCTACCCGACAGGTAACTGAAGCTTTCTTT
CASSATRQVTEAFF
>TRBJ2-3|.|TRBV25-1|16|TRBD2
TGTGCCAAGAGGGGGCTAGCGGGAGGGAGCACAGATACGCAGTATTTT
CAKRGLAGGSTDTQYF
>TRBJ1-2|.|TRBV6-1|14|TRBD1
TGTGCCAGCAGCCGACAGGGTTTTGTTGGTGGCTACACCTTC
CASSRQGFVGGYTF
>TRBJ2-7|once|TRBV13|14|TRBD2
TGTGCCAGCAGCGTGACTAGCGGGAGGGCTGGGCAGTACTTC
CASSVTSGRAGQYF
>TRBJ1-2|.|TRBV28|14|.
TGTGCCAGCAGTTTAGGGGGGATAAGAGGTGGCTACACCTTC
CASSLGGIRGGYTF
>TRBJ2-7|.|TRBV4-1|15|TRBD1
TGCGCCAGCAGCGCTCCGGGACAGGGGGCGGAAGAGCAGTACTTC
CASSAPGQGAEEQYF